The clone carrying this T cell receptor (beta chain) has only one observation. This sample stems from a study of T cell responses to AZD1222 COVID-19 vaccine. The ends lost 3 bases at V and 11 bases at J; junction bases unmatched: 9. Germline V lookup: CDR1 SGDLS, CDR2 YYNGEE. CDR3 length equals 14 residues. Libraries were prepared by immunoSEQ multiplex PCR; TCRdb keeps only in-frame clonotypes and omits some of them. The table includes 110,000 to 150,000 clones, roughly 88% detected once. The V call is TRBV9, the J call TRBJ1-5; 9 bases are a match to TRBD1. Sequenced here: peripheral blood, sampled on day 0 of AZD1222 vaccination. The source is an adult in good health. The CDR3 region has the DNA TGTGCCAGCAGCGCGGACAGGGGAGAATCAGCCCAGCATTTT. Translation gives CASSADRGESAQHF.